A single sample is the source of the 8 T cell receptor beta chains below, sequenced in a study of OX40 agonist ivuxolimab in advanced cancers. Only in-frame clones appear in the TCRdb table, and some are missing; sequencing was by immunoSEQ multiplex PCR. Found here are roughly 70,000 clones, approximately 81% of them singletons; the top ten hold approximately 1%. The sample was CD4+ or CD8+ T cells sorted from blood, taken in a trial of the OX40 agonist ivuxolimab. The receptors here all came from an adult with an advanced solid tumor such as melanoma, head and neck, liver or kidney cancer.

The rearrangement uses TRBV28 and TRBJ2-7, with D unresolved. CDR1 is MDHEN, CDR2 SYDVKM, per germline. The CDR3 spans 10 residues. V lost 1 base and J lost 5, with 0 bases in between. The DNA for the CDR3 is TGTGCCAGCAGTTTATACGAGCAGTACTTC. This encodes CASSLYEQYF.

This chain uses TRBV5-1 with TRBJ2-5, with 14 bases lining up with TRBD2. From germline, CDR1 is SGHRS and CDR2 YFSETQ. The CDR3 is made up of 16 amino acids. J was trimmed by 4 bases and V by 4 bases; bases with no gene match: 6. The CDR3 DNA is TGCGCCAGCAGCCTGGGGACTAGCGGGGGAAGAGAGACCCAGTACTTC. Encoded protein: CASSLGTSGGRETQYF.

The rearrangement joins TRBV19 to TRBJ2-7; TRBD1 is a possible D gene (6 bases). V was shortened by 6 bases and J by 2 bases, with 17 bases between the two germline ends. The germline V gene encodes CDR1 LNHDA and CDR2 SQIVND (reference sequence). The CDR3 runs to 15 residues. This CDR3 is CASRLSADRAYEQYF. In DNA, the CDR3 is TGTGCCAGTAGGCTTTCCGCGGACAGAGCCTACGAGCAGTACTTC.

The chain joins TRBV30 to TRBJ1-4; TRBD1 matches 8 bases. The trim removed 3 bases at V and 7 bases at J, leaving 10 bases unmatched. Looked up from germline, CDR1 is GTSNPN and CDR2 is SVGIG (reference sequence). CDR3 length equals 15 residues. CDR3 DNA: TGTGCCTGGAGCGAAACCGGACAGGGTTTTGAAAAACTGTTTTTT. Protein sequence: CAWSETGQGFEKLFF.

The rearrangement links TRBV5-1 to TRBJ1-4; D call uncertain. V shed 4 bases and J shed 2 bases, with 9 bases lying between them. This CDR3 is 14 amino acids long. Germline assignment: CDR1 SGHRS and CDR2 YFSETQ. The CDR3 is CASSLTLTNEKLFF. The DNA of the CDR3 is TGCGCCAGCAGCCTTACATTGACTAATGAAAAACTGTTTTTT.

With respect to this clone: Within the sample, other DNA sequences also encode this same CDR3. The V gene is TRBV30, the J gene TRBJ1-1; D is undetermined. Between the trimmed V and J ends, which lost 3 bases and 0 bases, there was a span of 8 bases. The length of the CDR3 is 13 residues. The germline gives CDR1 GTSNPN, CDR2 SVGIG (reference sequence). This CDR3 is CAWSLQLNTEAFF. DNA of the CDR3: TGTGCCTGGAGCCTCCAGCTGAACACTGAAGCTTTCTTT.

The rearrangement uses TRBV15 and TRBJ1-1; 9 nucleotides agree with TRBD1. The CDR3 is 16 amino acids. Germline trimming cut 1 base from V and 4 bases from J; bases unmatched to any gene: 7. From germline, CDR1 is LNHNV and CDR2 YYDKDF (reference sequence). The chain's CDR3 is CATSRGTGEGGTEAFF. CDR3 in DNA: TGTGCCACCAGCAGAGGGACAGGGGAAGGCGGCACTGAAGCTTTCTTT. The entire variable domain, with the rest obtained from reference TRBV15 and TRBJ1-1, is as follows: DAMVIQNPRYQVTQFGKPVTLSCSQTLNHNVMYWYQQKSSQAPKLLFHYYDKDFNNEADTPDNFQSRRPNTSFCFLDIRSPGLGDTAMYLCATSRGTGEGGTEAFFGQGTRLTVV.

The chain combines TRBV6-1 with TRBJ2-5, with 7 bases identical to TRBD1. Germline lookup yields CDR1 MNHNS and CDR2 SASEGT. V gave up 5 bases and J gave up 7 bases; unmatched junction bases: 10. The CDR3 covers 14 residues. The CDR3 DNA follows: TGTGCCAGCAGTAGGGCAGGGGGAGAGGGGACCCAGTACTTC. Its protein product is CASSRAGGEGTQYF.